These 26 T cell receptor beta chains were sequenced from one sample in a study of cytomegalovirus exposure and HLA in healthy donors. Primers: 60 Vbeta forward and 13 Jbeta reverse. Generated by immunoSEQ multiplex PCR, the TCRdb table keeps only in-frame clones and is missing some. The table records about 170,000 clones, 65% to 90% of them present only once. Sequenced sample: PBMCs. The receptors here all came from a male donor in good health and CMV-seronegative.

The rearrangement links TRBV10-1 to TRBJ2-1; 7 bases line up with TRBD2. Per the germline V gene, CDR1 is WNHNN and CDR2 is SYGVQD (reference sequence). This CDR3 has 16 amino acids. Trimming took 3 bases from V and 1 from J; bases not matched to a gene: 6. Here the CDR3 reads CASSEIFGGSYNEQFF. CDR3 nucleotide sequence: TGCGCCAGCAGTGAAATTTTCGGGGGGTCCTACAATGAGCAGTTCTTC.

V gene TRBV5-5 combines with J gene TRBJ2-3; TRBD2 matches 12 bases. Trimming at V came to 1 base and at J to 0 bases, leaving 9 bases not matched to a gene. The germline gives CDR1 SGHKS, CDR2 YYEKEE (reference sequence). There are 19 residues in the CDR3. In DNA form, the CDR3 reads TGTGCCAGCAGCTTGTCGGCCCTAGCGGGGGGGATTAGCACAGATACGCAGTATTTT. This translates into CASSLSALAGGISTDTQYF.

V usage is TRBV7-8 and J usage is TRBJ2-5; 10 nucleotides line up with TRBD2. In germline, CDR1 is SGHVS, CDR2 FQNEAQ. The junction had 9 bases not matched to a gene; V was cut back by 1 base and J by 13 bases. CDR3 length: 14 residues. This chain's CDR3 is CASSLGVAGGQGYF. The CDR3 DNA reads TGTGCCAGCAGCTTAGGGGTAGCGGGGGGCCAAGGGTACTTC.

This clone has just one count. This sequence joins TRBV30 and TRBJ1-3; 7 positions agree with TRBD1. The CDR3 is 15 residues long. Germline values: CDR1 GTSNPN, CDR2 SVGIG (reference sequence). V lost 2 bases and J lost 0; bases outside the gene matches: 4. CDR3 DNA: TGTGCCTGGAGTCCAGGGGACAGCTCTGGAAACACCATATATTTT. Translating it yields CAWSPGDSSGNTIYF.

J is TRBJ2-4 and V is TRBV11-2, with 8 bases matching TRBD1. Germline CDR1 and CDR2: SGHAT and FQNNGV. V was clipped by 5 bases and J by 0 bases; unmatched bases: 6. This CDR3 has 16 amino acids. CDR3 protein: CASSPTGDRAKNIQYF. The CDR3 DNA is TGTGCCAGCAGCCCGACAGGGGACCGAGCCAAAAACATTCAGTACTTC. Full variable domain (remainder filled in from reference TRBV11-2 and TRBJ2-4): EAGVAQSPRYKIIEKRQSVAFWCNPISGHATLYWYQQILGQGPKLLIQFQNNGVVDDSQLPKDRFSAERLKGVDSTLKIQPAKLEDSAVYLCASSPTGDRAKNIQYFGAGTRLSVL.

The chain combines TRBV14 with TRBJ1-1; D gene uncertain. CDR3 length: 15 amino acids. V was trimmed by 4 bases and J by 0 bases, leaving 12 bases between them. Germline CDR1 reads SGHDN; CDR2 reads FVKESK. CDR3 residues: CASSLRRGMNTEAFF. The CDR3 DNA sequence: TGTGCCAGCAGCCTACGGCGAGGTATGAACACTGAAGCTTTCTTT.

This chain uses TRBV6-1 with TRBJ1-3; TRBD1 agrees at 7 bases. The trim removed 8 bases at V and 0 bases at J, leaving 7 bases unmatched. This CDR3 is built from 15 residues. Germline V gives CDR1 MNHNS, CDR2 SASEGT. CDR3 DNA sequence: TGTGCCAGCTTCGAGGGGGCCAACTCTGGAAACACCATATATTTT. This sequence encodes CASFEGANSGNTIYF.

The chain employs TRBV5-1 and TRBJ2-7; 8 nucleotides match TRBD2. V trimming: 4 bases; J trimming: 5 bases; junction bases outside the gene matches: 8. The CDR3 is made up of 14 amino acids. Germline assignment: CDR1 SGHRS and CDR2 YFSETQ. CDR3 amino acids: CASSRGGGIDEQYF. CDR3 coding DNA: TGCGCCAGCAGCAGGGGCGGGGGGATCGACGAGCAGTACTTC.

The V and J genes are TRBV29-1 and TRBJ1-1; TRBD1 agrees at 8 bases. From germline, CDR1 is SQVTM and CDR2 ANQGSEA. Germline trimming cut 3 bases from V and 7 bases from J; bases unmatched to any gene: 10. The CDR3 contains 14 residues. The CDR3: CSVDRGQGVDEAFF. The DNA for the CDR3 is TGCAGCGTTGACCGAGGACAGGGTGTTGATGAAGCTTTCTTT.

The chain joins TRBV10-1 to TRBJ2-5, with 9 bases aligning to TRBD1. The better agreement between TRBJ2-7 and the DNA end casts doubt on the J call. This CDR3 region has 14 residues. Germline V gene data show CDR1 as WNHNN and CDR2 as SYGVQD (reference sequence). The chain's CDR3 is CASSDGTGFDEQYF. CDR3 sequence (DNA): TGCGCCAGCAGTGACGGGACAGGGTTCGACGAGCAGTACTTC.

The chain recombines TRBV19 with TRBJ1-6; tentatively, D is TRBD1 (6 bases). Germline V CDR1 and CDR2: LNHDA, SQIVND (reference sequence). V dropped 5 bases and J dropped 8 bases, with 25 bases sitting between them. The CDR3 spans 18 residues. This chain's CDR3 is CASSLLGPRQAGDSPLHF. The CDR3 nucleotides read TGTGCCAGTAGTCTCCTCGGGCCCCGACAGGCGGGGGATTCACCCCTCCACTTT.

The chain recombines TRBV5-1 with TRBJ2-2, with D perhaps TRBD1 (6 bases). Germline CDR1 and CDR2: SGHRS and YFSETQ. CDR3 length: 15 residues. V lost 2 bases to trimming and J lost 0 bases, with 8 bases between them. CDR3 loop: CASSFGTSNTGELFF. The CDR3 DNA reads TGCGCCAGCAGCTTCGGGACATCGAACACCGGGGAGCTGTTTTTT.

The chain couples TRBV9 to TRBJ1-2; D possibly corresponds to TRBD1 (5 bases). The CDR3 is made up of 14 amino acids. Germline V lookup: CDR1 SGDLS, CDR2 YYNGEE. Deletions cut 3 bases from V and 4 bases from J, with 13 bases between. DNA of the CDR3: TGTGCCAGCAGCGGCGGGGGAGGGTTCTATGGCTACACCTTC. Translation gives CASSGGGGFYGYTF.

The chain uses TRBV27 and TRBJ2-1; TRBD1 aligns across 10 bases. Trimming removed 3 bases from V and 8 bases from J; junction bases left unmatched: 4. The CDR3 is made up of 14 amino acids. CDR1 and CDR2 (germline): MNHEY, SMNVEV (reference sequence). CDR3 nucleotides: TGTGCCAGCAGTTTGGGACAGGGGTTGGATGAGCAGTTCTTC. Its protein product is CASSLGQGLDEQFF.

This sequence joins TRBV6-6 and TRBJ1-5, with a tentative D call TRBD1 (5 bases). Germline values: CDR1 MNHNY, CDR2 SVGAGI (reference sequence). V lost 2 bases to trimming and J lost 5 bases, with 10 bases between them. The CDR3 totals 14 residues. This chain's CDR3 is CASSYTPQDQPQHF. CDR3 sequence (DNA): TGTGCCAGCAGTTACACACCACAGGATCAGCCCCAGCATTTT.

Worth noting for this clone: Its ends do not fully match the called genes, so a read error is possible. Here the CDR3 DNA reads TGTGCCATCAGCGACAGCGATTCCAAAAACAGTCAGTACTTC. This encodes CAISDSDSKNSQYF. The chain is built from TRBV10-3 and TRBJ2-4; maybe TRBD1 (5 bases). The germline V gene encodes CDR1 ENHRY and CDR2 SYGVKD. The CDR3 spans 14 residues.

Here the CDR3 reads CASSPRSGTGKTEAFF. The CDR3 region has the DNA TGTGCCAGCTCACCACGTTCTGGGACAGGGAAAACTGAAGCTTTCTTT. The V call is TRBV18, the J call TRBJ1-1; 9 positions match TRBD1. This CDR3 contains 16 residues. CDR1 KGHSH and CDR2 LQKENI come from the germline V gene. V lost 1 base and J lost 5; bases outside the gene matches: 8. Complete variable domain (other parts from reference TRBV18 and TRBJ1-1): NAGVMQNPRHLVRRRGQEARLRCSPMKGHSHVYWYRQLPEEGLKFMVYLQKENIIDESGMPKERFSAEFPKEGPSILRIQQVVRGDSAAYFCASSPRSGTGKTEAFFGQGTRLTVV.

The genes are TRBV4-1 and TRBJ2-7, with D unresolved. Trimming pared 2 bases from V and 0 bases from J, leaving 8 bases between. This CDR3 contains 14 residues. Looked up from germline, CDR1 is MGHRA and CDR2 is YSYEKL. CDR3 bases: TGCGCCAGCAGCCAACTACAGTTCTCCTACGAGCAGTACTTC. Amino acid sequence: CASSQLQFSYEQYF.

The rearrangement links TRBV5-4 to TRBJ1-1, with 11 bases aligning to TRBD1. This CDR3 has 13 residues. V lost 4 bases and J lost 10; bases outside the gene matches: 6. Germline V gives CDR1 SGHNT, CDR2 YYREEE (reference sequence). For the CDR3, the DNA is TGTGCCAGCAGCAGGGGACAGGGGGAATTAGCTTTCTTT. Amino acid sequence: CASSRGQGELAFF.

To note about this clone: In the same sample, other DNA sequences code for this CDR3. The chain's CDR3 is CASSPRTAYEQYF. CDR3 sequence (DNA): TGTGCCAGCAGCCCAAGGACAGCTTACGAGCAGTACTTC. J is TRBJ2-7 and V is TRBV7-2, with D maybe TRBD1 (6 bases). The CDR3 runs to 13 residues. V was trimmed by 5 bases and J by 4 bases, leaving 12 bases between them. Germline loops: CDR1 SGHTA, CDR2 FQGNSA.

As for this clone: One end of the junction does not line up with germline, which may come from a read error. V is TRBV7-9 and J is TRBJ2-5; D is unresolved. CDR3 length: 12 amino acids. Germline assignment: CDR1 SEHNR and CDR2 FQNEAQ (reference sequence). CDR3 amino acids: CASSLVAEAQYF. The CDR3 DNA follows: TGTGCCAGCAGCTTAGTGGCAGAGGCCCAGTACTTC.

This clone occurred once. CDR3 sequence reads: CASSLRGYGYGYTF. For the CDR3, the DNA is TGTGCCAGCAGTTTAAGGGGATACGGCTATGGCTACACCTTC. This chain connects TRBV27 to TRBJ1-2; D may be TRBD1 (5 bases). The length of the CDR3 is 14 residues. Trimming cost V 2 bases and J 4 bases, with 11 bases left between them. Germline V gene lookup returns CDR1 MNHEY and CDR2 SMNVEV (reference sequence).

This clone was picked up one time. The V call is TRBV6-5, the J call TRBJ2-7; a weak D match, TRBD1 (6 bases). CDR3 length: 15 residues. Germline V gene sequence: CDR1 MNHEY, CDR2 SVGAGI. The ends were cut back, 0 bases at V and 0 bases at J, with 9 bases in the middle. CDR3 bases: TGTGCCAGCAGTTACTCTCGGACAGTCTCCTACGAGCAGTACTTC. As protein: CASSYSRTVSYEQYF.

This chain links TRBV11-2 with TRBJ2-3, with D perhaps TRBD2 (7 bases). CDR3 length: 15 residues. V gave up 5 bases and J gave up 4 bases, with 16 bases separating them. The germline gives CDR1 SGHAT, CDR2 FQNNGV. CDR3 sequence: CASSPLGGAPDTQYF. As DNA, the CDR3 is TGTGCCAGCAGCCCACTGGGGGGGGCCCCAGATACGCAGTATTTT.

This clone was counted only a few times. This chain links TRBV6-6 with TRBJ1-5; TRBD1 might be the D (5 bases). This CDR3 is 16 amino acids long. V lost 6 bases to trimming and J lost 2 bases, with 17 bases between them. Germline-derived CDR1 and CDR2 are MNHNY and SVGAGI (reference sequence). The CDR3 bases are TGTGCCAGCAGCTACGGTGGGGGGTTGGGCAATCAGCCCCAGCATTTT. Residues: CASSYGGGLGNQPQHF.

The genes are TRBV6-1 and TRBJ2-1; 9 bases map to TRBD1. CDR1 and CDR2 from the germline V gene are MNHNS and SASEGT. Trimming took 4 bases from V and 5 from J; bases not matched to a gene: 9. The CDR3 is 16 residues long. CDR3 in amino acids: CASSGRGTGYDNEQFF. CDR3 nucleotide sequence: TGTGCCAGCAGTGGTCGAGGGACAGGGTATGACAATGAGCAGTTCTTC.